These T cell receptor beta chains were read from a single sample in a study of technical replicates of blood from a handful of donors. Profiled with immunoSEQ multiplex PCR; TCRdb holds only in-frame clones, not every one. The sample carries 65,000 to 95,000 clones, roughly 93% recorded once. Source material: T cells isolated from PBMCs. All receptors derive from a human donor in good health. Both conserved end residues are part of each CDR3. The order of the fields is D gene, J gene, clone size, V gene, CDR3 DNA, CDR3 protein. A D gene is named only where the DNA matches it firmly. Some rows mark clone size as missing; the rest say once, few, many or name a class of expanded clone.

D: .; J: TRBJ1-5; size: .; V: TRBV7-3; DNA: TGTGCCAGCAGCTCACAGGGCAATCAGCCCCAGCATTTT; CDR3: CASSSQGNQPQHF
D: .; J: TRBJ2-2; size: .; V: TRBV11-2; DNA: TGTGCCAGCAGCTTAGACGCTTGGACTTCGAACACCGGGGAGCTGTTTTTT; CDR3: CASSLDAWTSNTGELFF
D: .; J: TRBJ1-2; size: .; V: TRBV10-1; DNA: TGCGCCAGCAGTGACAACCTAAACTATGGCTACACCTTC; CDR3: CASSDNLNYGYTF
D: .; J: TRBJ1-2; size: .; V: TRBV14; DNA: TGTGCCAGCAGCCAAGAGGCCGTTGGCTATGGCTACACCTTC; CDR3: CASSQEAVGYGYTF
D: .; J: TRBJ1-2; size: .; V: TRBV18; DNA: TGTGCCAGCTCACCACTCCAGGGTCACTATGGCTACACCTTC; CDR3: CASSPLQGHYGYTF
D: .; J: TRBJ2-7; size: .; V: TRBV7-9; DNA: TGTGCCAGCAGCCTTATGACTAGCTACGAGCAGTACTTC; CDR3: CASSLMTSYEQYF
D: .; J: TRBJ2-2; size: .; V: TRBV5-1; DNA: TGCGCCAGCAGTTGGGCGGACTTCGCAACCTTCGAATCGAACACCGGGGAGCTGTTTTTT; CDR3: CASSWADFATFESNTGELFF
D: .; J: TRBJ1-2; size: .; V: TRBV7-9; DNA: TGTGCCAGCAGCTTAGGGACTAGCTATGGCTACACCTTC; CDR3: CASSLGTSYGYTF
D: .; J: TRBJ2-5; size: .; V: TRBV28; DNA: TGTGCCAGCAGTTCCCCCCGGGGTTTCGGAGAGACCCAGTACTTC; CDR3: CASSSPRGFGETQYF
D: .; J: TRBJ2-6; size: .; V: TRBV9; DNA: TGTGCCAGCAGCGTCGGGTCCTCTGGGGCCAACGTCCTGACTTTC; CDR3: CASSVGSSGANVLTF
D: TRBD2; J: TRBJ2-7; size: .; V: TRBV7-6; DNA: TGTGCCAGCAGCTTAGAGACTAGCCCAGCCGAGCAGTACTTC; CDR3: CASSLETSPAEQYF
D: TRBD1; J: TRBJ1-2; size: .; V: TRBV6-5; DNA: TGTGCCAGCAGTTACTCACAGACAGGGGGTTTCTATGGCTACACCTTC; CDR3: CASSYSQTGGFYGYTF
D: .; J: TRBJ2-1; size: .; V: TRBV5-1; DNA: TGCGCCAGCCGTACGGGGGTTGGGGTGATCGATGAGCAGTTCTTC; CDR3: CASRTGVGVIDEQFF
D: .; J: TRBJ2-5; size: once; V: TRBV5-4; DNA: TGTGCCAGCAGCTTGACTGAAGAGACCCAGTACTTC; CDR3: CASSLTEETQYF
D: .; J: TRBJ1-2; size: once; V: TRBV6-5; DNA: TGTGCCAGCAGATCGACAGCAAACTATGGCTACACCTTC; CDR3: CASRSTANYGYTF
D: TRBD1; J: TRBJ2-6; size: once; V: TRBV7-9; DNA: TGTGCCAGCAGCGAAGGTAGGGGGCAGACGTTCCGTTGGGCCAACGTCCTGACTTTC; CDR3: CASSEGRGQTFRWANVLTF
D: .; J: TRBJ1-2; size: .; V: TRBV6-1; DNA: TGTGCCAGCAGCGACTTTGTGGGCTACACCTTC; CDR3: CASSDFVGYTF
D: .; J: TRBJ2-2; size: .; V: TRBV7-7; DNA: TGTGCCAGCAGCAAACAAACAGGGTATCCCGGGGAGCTGTTTTTT; CDR3: CASSKQTGYPGELFF
D: TRBD1; J: TRBJ2-5; size: .; V: TRBV27; DNA: TGTGCCAGCAAAGGGGGCAGGGGCTTCACTAGGGCCCAGTACTTC; CDR3: CASKGGRGFTRAQYF
D: .; J: TRBJ1-5; size: .; V: TRBV19; DNA: TGTGCCAGTAGTCAAGACAGGAGCAATCAGCCCCAGCATTTT; CDR3: CASSQDRSNQPQHF
D: TRBD2; J: TRBJ2-3; size: .; V: TRBV11-3; DNA: TGTGCCAGCAGCTCCCTAGCGGGACGCACAGATACGCAGTATTTT; CDR3: CASSSLAGRTDTQYF
D: .; J: TRBJ2-3; size: .; V: TRBV6-4; DNA: TGTGCCAGCTCGAGGGAGTCGGGCACAGATACGCAGTATTTT; CDR3: CASSRESGTDTQYF
D: .; J: TRBJ2-7; size: .; V: TRBV11-3; DNA: TGTGCCAGCAGCTTAGTGGCTGGCCAGGAAGAGCAGTACTTC; CDR3: CASSLVAGQEEQYF
D: .; J: TRBJ2-5; size: .; V: TRBV20-1; DNA: TGCAGTTTACAGGGTTTGAAGACCCAGTACTTC; CDR3: CSLQGLKTQYF
D: .; J: TRBJ1-6; size: .; V: TRBV4-1; DNA: TGCGCCAGCAGGAGCACAACAGGGAATTCACCCCTCCACTTT; CDR3: CASRSTTGNSPLHF
D: TRBD2; J: TRBJ2-1; size: .; V: TRBV5-1; DNA: TGCGCCAGCAGCCTAGGACTAGCGCTCGTTAATGAGCAGTTCTTC; CDR3: CASSLGLALVNEQFF
D: TRBD2; J: TRBJ2-1; size: .; V: TRBV5-6; DNA: TGTGCCAGCATCGGAGCGGGAGCGAACGTTGAGCAGTTCTTC; CDR3: CASIGAGANVEQFF
D: .; J: TRBJ1-5; size: .; V: TRBV27; DNA: TGTGCCAGCAGTTTCAAAGGAGGTGGGCGGGCTCAGCCCCAGCATTTT; CDR3: CASSFKGGGRAQPQHF
D: .; J: TRBJ2-7; size: .; V: TRBV28; DNA: TGTGCCAGCAGTTTCCTACCTACTAGTCAGTACTTC; CDR3: CASSFLPTSQYF
D: TRBD1; J: TRBJ1-5; size: .; V: TRBV5-1; DNA: TGCGCCAGCAGCCGGGGGACAGGGGGCAGAGATCAGCCCCAGCATTTT; CDR3: CASSRGTGGRDQPQHF
D: TRBD2; J: TRBJ2-7; size: once; V: TRBV13; DNA: TGTGCCAGCAGCTTTAGCGGGGGGGCGCGAGAGCAGTACTTC; CDR3: CASSFSGGAREQYF
D: .; J: TRBJ2-7; size: .; V: TRBV6-5; DNA: TGTGCCAGCAGTTTTATCAGGGGCGGAATCTACGAGCAGTACTTC; CDR3: CASSFIRGGIYEQYF
D: .; J: TRBJ2-1; size: .; V: TRBV4-1; DNA: TGCGCCAGCATGGGGAAGGAGGGAAATGAGCAGTTCTTC; CDR3: CASMGKEGNEQFF
D: .; J: TRBJ1-2; size: .; V: TRBV7-9; DNA: TGTGCCAGCAGCATAGGAGGGGGTCGTTCGCATGGCTACACCTTC; CDR3: CASSIGGGRSHGYTF
D: TRBD2; J: TRBJ2-1; size: .; V: TRBV6-5; DNA: TGTGCCAGCAGTACAATGACTAGCGGGGGTCGGGAGCAGTTCTTC; CDR3: CASSTMTSGGREQFF
D: TRBD1; J: TRBJ1-4; size: .; V: TRBV18; DNA: TGTGCCAGCTCAAAGGGACAGAATGAAAAACTGTTTTTT; CDR3: CASSKGQNEKLFF
D: TRBD2; J: TRBJ2-3; size: .; V: TRBV15; DNA: TGTGCCACCAGCAGAGCTAGCGGGCGCACAGATACGCAGTATTTT; CDR3: CATSRASGRTDTQYF
D: .; J: TRBJ1-5; size: .; V: TRBV15; DNA: TGTGCCACCAGCAGAGCTGCGGGGGGGTTCGATCAGCCCCAGCATTTT; CDR3: CATSRAAGGFDQPQHF
D: TRBD1; J: TRBJ2-1; size: .; V: TRBV19; DNA: TGTGCCACGGGACAGGGAATCAATGAGCAGTTCTTC; CDR3: CATGQGINEQFF
D: .; J: TRBJ2-7; size: .; V: TRBV7-9; DNA: TGTGCCAGCAACCATTACGCCGGGAATGCCTTCTACGAGCAGTACTTC; CDR3: CASNHYAGNAFYEQYF
D: .; J: TRBJ2-3; size: .; V: TRBV2; DNA: TGTGCCAGCAGGAGTCGACAAGTCACAGATACGCAGTATTTT; CDR3: CASRSRQVTDTQYF
D: .; J: TRBJ1-4; size: .; V: TRBV4-1; DNA: TGCGCCAGCAGCCAGCCGACAGGAAAGAATGAAAAACTGTTTTTT; CDR3: CASSQPTGKNEKLFF
D: .; J: TRBJ2-1; size: .; V: TRBV10-1; DNA: TGCGCCAGCAGTGAGTCGAGCGGGCGGCAGTTCTTC; CDR3: CASSESSGRQFF
D: TRBD2; J: TRBJ2-7; size: .; V: TRBV5-4; DNA: TGTGCCAGCAGCTATGGACTAGCGGGGGGCGAGCAGTACTTC; CDR3: CASSYGLAGGEQYF
D: TRBD1; J: TRBJ2-1; size: .; V: TRBV11-2; DNA: TGTGCCAGCAGCTCTGCGACAGGGAAGGTGGGCAATGAGCAGTTCTTC; CDR3: CASSSATGKVGNEQFF
D: .; J: TRBJ1-1; size: .; V: TRBV5-1; DNA: TGCGCCAGCAGCTTGGACAGGGAAGAGGCTGAAGCTTTCTTT; CDR3: CASSLDREEAEAFF